A selection of T cell receptor beta chains follows, all from one sample in a study of CD8+ T cells in alopecia areata. The data were produced by immunoSEQ multiplex PCR, yet TCRdb's version contains in-frame clones alone and is incomplete. The table lists roughly 70,000 clones, 29% of them singletons. The material sequenced was CD8+ T cells sorted from blood, taken at week 4, from a patient treated with tofacitinib. These receptors were collected from a human donor with alopecia areata. Each CDR3 is given with its conserved first and last residue. D genes are given only for firm matches. The size of a clone is reported for some rows only, either as once, few or many, or as a class for expanded clones.

cdr3_nt: TGCAGCGCTACTAAGGACACTGAAGCTTTCTTT
cdr3_aa: CSATKDTEAFF
v_call: TRBV29-1
d_call: -
clone_size: -
j_call: TRBJ1-1

cdr3_nt: TGTGCCAGCAGCGAGCTAGGGAATGAGCAGTTCTTC
cdr3_aa: CASSELGNEQFF
v_call: TRBV9
d_call: -
clone_size: -
j_call: TRBJ2-1

cdr3_nt: TGTGCCAGCAGTGGCCAGACTAGCAGCCTCACAGATACGCAGTATTTT
cdr3_aa: CASSGQTSSLTDTQYF
v_call: TRBV2
d_call: TRBD2
clone_size: -
j_call: TRBJ2-3

cdr3_nt: TGTGCCAGCAGTGAACGGGGATGGCGGCAAGAGACCCAGTACTTC
cdr3_aa: CASSERGWRQETQYF
v_call: TRBV25-1
d_call: -
clone_size: -
j_call: TRBJ2-5

cdr3_nt: TGCAGCGTTGGGAGGTCAGACAGCTATGGCTACACCTTC
cdr3_aa: CSVGRSDSYGYTF
v_call: TRBV29-1
d_call: -
clone_size: once
j_call: TRBJ1-2

cdr3_nt: TGTGCCATCACTGCGGGACAGGGGACAGATACGCAGTATTTT
cdr3_aa: CAITAGQGTDTQYF
v_call: TRBV10-3
d_call: TRBD1
clone_size: -
j_call: TRBJ2-3

cdr3_nt: TGCAGCGTTGCGGCCTCTGGGGCCAACGTCCTGACTTTC
cdr3_aa: CSVAASGANVLTF
v_call: TRBV29-1
d_call: -
clone_size: -
j_call: TRBJ2-6

cdr3_nt: TGCGCCAGCAGCTTGGCAGGGCCCGAGCAGTACTTC
cdr3_aa: CASSLAGPEQYF
v_call: TRBV5-1
d_call: -
clone_size: -
j_call: TRBJ2-7

cdr3_nt: TGCGCCAGCAGCCAGTACCCTACTAGCGGCTCTTACAATGAGCAGTTCTTC
cdr3_aa: CASSQYPTSGSYNEQFF
v_call: TRBV4-1
d_call: TRBD2
clone_size: -
j_call: TRBJ2-1

cdr3_nt: TGCAGCGTCCGACAGGGGGCTGGCACTGAAGCTTTCTTT
cdr3_aa: CSVRQGAGTEAFF
v_call: TRBV29-1
d_call: TRBD1
clone_size: -
j_call: TRBJ1-1

cdr3_nt: TGTGCCAGCCGGGCGGCCTGGGGCGAGCAGTACTTC
cdr3_aa: CASRAAWGEQYF
v_call: TRBV5-6
d_call: -
clone_size: -
j_call: TRBJ2-7

cdr3_nt: TGTGCCAGCAGCTACACAGAGCATCCCTACGAGCAGTACTTC
cdr3_aa: CASSYTEHPYEQYF
v_call: TRBV11-2
d_call: -
clone_size: -
j_call: TRBJ2-7

cdr3_nt: TGTGCCACCAGCAGAGATCGGGCGGGAGATACGCAGTATTTT
cdr3_aa: CATSRDRAGDTQYF
v_call: TRBV15
d_call: -
clone_size: few
j_call: TRBJ2-3

cdr3_nt: TGTGCCAGCAGCTCGGACGGGAGGGGTGAAAAACTGTTTTTT
cdr3_aa: CASSSDGRGEKLFF
v_call: TRBV7-2
d_call: -
clone_size: -
j_call: TRBJ1-4

cdr3_nt: TGTGCCAGCAGCCCCGGGTGGGAGCAGTTCTTC
cdr3_aa: CASSPGWEQFF
v_call: TRBV14
d_call: -
clone_size: few
j_call: TRBJ2-1

cdr3_nt: TGTGCCAGCAGCGTAAGGGGCCACGAGCAGTACTTC
cdr3_aa: CASSVRGHEQYF
v_call: TRBV7-9
d_call: -
clone_size: -
j_call: TRBJ2-7

cdr3_nt: TGTGCCAGCAGCTTAGTCGGCGGGGGCCGGGGTGAGCAGTTCTTC
cdr3_aa: CASSLVGGGRGEQFF
v_call: TRBV7-2
d_call: -
clone_size: few
j_call: TRBJ2-1